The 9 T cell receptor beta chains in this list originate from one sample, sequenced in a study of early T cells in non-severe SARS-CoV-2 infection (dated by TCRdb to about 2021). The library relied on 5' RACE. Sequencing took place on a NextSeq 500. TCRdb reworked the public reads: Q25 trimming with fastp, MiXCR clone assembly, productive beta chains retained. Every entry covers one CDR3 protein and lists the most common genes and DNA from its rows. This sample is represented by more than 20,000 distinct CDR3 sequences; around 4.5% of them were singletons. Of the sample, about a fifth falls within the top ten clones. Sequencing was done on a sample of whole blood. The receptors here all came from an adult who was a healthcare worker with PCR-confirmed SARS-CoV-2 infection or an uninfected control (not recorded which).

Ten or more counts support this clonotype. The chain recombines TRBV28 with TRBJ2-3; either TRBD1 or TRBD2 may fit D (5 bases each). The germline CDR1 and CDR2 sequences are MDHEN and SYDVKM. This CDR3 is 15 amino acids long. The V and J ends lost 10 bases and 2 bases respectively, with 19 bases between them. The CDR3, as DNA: TGTGCCACCTTTGGGGCGGGTGAATACACAGATACGCAGTATTTT. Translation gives CATFGAGEYTDTQYF. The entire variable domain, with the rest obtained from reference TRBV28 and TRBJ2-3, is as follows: DVKVTQSSRYLVKRTGEKVFLECVQDMDHENMFWYRQDPGLGLRLIYFSYDVKMKEKGDIPEGYSVSREKKERFSLILESASTNQTSMYLCATFGAGEYTDTQYFGPGTRLTVL.

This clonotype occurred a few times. The CDR3 loop reads CASSLLATGTYEQYF. The CDR3 nucleotides are TGTGCCAGCAGCTTATTAGCGACAGGGACCTACGAGCAGTACTTC. V and J are TRBV7-2 and TRBJ2-7; 7 bases match TRBD1. J gave up 2 bases and V 2 bases, and 6 bases lay outside the gene matches. The CDR3 extends over 15 amino acids. Germline V gene sequence: CDR1 SGHTA, CDR2 FQGNSA.

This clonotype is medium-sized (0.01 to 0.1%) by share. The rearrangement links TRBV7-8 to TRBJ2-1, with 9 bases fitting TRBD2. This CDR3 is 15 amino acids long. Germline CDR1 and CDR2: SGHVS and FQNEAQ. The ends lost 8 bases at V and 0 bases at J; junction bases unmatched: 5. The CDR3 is CASGGLAFSYNEQFF. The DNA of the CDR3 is TGTGCCAGCGGAGGACTAGCGTTCTCCTACAATGAGCAGTTCTTC.

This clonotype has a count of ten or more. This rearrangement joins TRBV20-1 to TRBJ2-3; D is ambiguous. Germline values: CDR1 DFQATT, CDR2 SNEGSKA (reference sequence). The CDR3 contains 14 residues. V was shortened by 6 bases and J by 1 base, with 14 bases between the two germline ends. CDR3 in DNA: TGCAGTGCCCGAAAAGGAGTTGGCACAGATACGCAGTATTTT. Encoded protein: CSARKGVGTDTQYF.

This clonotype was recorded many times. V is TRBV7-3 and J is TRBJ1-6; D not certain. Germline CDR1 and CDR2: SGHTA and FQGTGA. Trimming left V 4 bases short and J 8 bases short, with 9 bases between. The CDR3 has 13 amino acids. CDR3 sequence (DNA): TGTGCCAGCAGCTCCACCGGAGATTCACCCCTCCACTTT. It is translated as CASSSTGDSPLHF. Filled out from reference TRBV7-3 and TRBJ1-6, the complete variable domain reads GAGVSQTPSNKVTEKGKYVELRCDPISGHTALYWYRQSLGQGPEFLIYFQGTGAADDSGLPNDRFFAVRPEGSVSTLKIQRTERGDSAVYLCASSSTGDSPLHFGNGTRLTVT.

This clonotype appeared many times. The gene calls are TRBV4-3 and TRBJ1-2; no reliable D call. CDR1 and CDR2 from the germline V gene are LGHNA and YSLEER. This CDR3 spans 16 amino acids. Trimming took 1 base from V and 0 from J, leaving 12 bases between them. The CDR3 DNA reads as TGCGCCAGCAGCCAAGGAAATCACGGGGCTAACTATGGCTACACCTTC. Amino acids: CASSQGNHGANYGYTF.

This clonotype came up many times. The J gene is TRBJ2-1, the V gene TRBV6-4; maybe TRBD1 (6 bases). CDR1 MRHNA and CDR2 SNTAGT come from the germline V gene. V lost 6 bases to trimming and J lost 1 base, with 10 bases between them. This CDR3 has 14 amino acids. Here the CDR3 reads CASSADSSYNEQFF. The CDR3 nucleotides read TGTGCCAGCAGCGCGGACAGTTCCTACAATGAGCAGTTCTTC.

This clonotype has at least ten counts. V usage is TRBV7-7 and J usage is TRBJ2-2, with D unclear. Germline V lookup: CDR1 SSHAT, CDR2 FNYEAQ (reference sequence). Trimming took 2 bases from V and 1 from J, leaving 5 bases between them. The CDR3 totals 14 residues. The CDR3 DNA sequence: TGTGCCAGCAGCTTAACCTGGAACACCGGGGAGCTGTTTTTT. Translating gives CASSLTWNTGELFF.

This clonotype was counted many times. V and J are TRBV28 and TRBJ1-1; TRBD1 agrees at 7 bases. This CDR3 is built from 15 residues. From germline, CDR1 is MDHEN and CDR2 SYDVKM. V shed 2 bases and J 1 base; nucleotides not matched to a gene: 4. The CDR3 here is CASSLLGQQNTEAFF. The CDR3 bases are TGTGCCAGCAGTTTACTGGGACAGCAGAACACTGAAGCTTTCTTT.